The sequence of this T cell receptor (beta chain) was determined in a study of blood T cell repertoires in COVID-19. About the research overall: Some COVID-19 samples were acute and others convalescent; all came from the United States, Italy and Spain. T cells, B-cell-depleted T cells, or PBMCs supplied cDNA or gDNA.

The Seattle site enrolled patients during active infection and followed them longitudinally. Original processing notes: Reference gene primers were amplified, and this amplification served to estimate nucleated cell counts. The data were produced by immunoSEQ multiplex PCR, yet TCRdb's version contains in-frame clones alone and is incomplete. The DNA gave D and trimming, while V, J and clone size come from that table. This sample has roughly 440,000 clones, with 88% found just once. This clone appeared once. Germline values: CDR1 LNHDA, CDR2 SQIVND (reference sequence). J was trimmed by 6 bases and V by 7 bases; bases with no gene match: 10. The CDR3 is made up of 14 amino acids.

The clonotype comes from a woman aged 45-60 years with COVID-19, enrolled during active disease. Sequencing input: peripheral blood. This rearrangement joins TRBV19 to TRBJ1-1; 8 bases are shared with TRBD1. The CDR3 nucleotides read TGTGCCAGTACCGCATACAGGGGGAGCGCTGAAGCTTTCTTT. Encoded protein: CASTAYRGSAEAFF. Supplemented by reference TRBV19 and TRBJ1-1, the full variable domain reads DGGITQSPKYLFRKEGQNVTLSCEQNLNHDAMYWYRQDPGQGLRLIYYSQIVNDFQKGDIAEGYSVSREKKESFPLTVTSAQKNPTAFYLCASTAYRGSAEAFFGQGTRLTVV.